Only one count was recorded for the clone carrying this T cell receptor (beta chain). Its cognate antigen is unknown. This entry belongs to a study of blood T cells in healthy people across ages. With a J-beta primer mix and a sample-barcoded 5' primer, a second PCR ran roughly 6 to 12 cycles. TCRdb analysed the 5' RACE reads with MiXCR anew, one entry per CDR3 protein. The sample shows around 280,000 distinct CDR3 sequences, 25% to 30% of them seen only once. Germline assignment: CDR1 SQVTM and CDR2 ANQGSEA. V was trimmed by 7 bases and J by 0 bases, leaving 13 bases between them. CDR3 length equals 14 residues. Overall study results and limits: Roughly linear declines in TCR beta diversity per million T cells occurred with age. In these data, TCR beta diversity tracked strongly with naive T cell percentage. Among long-lived donors, naive CD4+ cells were more numerous and diversity higher than in aged donors.

The genes are TRBV29-1 and TRBJ2-4, with TRBD2 as a possible D gene (6 bases). The clonotype was recovered from a woman in her sixties or seventies in good health. Source material: blood. The chain's CDR3 is CSAGDLLAKNIQYF. CDR3 DNA sequence: TGCAGCGCCGGGGACTTACTAGCCAAAAACATTCAGTACTTC.